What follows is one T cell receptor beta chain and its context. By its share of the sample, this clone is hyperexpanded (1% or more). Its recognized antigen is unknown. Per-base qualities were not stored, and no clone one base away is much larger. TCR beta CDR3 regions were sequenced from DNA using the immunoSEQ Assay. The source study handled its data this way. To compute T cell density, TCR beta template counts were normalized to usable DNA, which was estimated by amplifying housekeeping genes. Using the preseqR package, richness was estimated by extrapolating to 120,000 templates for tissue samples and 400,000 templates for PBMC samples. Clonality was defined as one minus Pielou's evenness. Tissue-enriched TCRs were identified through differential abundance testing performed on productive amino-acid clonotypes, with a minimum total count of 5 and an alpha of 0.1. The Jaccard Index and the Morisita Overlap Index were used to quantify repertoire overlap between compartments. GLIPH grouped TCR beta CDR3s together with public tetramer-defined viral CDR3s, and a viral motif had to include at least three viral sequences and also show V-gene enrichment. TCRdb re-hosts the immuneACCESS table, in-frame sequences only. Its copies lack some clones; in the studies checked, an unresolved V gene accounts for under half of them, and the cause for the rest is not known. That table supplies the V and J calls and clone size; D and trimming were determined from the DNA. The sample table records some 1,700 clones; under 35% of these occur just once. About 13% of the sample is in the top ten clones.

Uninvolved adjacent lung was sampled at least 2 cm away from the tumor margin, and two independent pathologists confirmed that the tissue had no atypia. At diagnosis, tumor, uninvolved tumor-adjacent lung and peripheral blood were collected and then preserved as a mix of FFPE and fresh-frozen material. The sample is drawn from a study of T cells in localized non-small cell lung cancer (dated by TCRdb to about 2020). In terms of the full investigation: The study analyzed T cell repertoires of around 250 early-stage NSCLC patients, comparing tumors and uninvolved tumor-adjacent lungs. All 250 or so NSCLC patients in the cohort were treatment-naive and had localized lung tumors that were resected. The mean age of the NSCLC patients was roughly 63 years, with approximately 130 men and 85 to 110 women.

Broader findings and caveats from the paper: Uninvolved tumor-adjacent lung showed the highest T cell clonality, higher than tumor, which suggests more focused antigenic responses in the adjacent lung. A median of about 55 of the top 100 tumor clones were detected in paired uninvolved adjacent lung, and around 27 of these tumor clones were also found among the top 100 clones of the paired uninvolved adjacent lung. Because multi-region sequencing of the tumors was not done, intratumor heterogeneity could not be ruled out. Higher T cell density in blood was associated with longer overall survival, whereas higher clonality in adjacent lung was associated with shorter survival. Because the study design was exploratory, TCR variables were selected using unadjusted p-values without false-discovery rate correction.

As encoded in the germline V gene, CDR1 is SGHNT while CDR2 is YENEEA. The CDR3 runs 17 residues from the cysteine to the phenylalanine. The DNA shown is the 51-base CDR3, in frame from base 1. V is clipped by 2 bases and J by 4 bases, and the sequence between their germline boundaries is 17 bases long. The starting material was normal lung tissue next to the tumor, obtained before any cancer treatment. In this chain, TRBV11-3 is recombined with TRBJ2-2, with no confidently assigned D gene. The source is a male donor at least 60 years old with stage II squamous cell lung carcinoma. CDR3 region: CASSLTPTAVGTGELFF. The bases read TGTGCCAGCAGCTTAACCCCGACGGCGGTGGGCACCGGGGAGCTGTTTTTT.